This T cell receptor beta chain was observed in a study of siplizumab effects on memory and regulatory T cells. Profiled with immunoSEQ multiplex PCR; TCRdb holds only in-frame clones, not every one. The sample consists of nearly 85,000 clones, 95% of them appearing once. Notes on this clone: Its matching antigen is unknown.

Germline CDR1 is SGHRS and CDR2 is YFSETQ. V was pared by 4 bases and J by 3 bases, with 13 bases of the junction left unmatched. The CDR3 sequence is 17 residues long. General study findings and limits: Fewer alloreactive sequences mapped to unstimulated CD4+ memory cells under siplizumab. Proliferating clones, CD4+ or CD8+, lacked an assignable naive or memory phenotype in roughly 80-96% of cases.

The sequence was obtained from a human donor in good health. The chain is built from TRBV5-1 and TRBJ2-7, with 10 positions matching TRBD2. The specimen was CD8+ T cells sorted from blood. DNA of the CDR3: TGCGCCAGCAGCCACTTGGGTTCCACTAGCGGGGTCTACGAGCAGTACTTC. The encoded protein is CASSHLGSTSGVYEQYF.